This T cell receptor (beta chain) was retrieved from a study of T cells in Graves' hyperthyroidism and ophthalmopathy. Study-level information: Staff took peripheral blood when the initial diagnosis was made, before any treatment began. Study conclusions and caveats: A median 6.5 months before onset, the model predicted ophthalmopathy.

Based on clinical symptoms, serum thyroxine and TRAb, thyroid ultrasound and orbital computed tomography, diagnoses were reached. There are many counts of this clonotype. Its antigen remains unknown. V lost 4 bases and J lost 4, with 16 bases in between. The CDR3 length is 14 residues. Germline CDR1 and CDR2: SQVTM and ANQGSEA. TCR beta CDR3 sequences were amplified from RNA transcripts. TCR CDR3 underwent first-round RT-PCR with the HTBI primer set. TCRdb analysed the multiplex PCR reads with MiXCR anew, one entry per CDR3 protein. The data show 500,000 to 700,000 distinct CDR3 sequences, with approximately 16% seen just once and around 19% held by the top ten.

The clonotype originates from a young woman with Graves' hyperthyroidism. Specimen: blood. The chain couples TRBV29-1 to TRBJ1-1; D perhaps matches TRBD1 (6 bases). CDR3 nucleotides: TGCAGCGTTGCGACGCCAAGAGGGGGCACTGAAGCTTTCTTT. Its translation: CSVATPRGGTEAFF.